Sequencing of this TCR delta chain was carried out in a study of gamma-delta T cells after stem cell transplantation. TCRdb reanalysed the RT-PCR reads with CATT. The sample has about 2,400 delta-chain clones, over 35% seen once; the top ten hold about 16%. The CDR3 runs to 22 residues. Per germline, CDR1 GEAIGNYY and CDR2 EKD. With V trimmed by 0 bases and J by 0 bases, 11 bases remained unmatched. This clone was detected only a few times. This TCR came from a human donor. It is not recorded whose cells these are; they may come from a transplant donor. Material for sequencing was gamma-delta T cells. The chain couples TRDV2 to TRDJ3; 12 bases map to TRDD3. Written as DNA, the CDR3 is TGTGCCTGTGACACCGGCTCTCTACTGGGGGATACAGGCTCCTGGGACACCCGACAGATGTTTTTC. This codes for CACDTGSLLGDTGSWDTRQMFF.